A single sample gave rise to the 28 T cell receptor beta chains below, sequenced in a study of cytomegalovirus exposure and HLA in healthy donors. The PCR used 60 Vbeta and 13 Jbeta primers. Data came from immunoSEQ multiplex PCR; TCRdb stores just in-frame clones and leaves some out. There are about 130,000 clones in the sample; more than 70% occur only once, and 0.8% to 0.95% lies in the top ten. The sequencing input was PBMCs. All receptors derive from an older woman in good health and CMV-seronegative.

This clone was observed a few times. CDR3 bases: TGTGCCAGCACGAGACAGGGAGAGAACTACGAGCAGTACTTC. Encoded protein: CASTRQGENYEQYF. The chain links TRBV2 to TRBJ2-7; 7 positions agree with TRBD1. Trimming removed 7 bases from V and 3 bases from J; junction bases left unmatched: 9. Germline V gives CDR1 SNHLY, CDR2 FYNNEI. The CDR3 has 14 residues.

The V call is TRBV6-1, the J call TRBJ1-3; the match to TRBD1 covers 7 bases. The CDR3 totals 16 residues. V lost 3 bases to trimming and J lost 0 bases; unmatched junction nucleotides: 5. Looked up from germline, CDR1 is MNHNS and CDR2 is SASEGT. The chain's CDR3 is CASSEDRYGSGNTIYF. The CDR3 bases are TGTGCCAGCAGTGAGGACAGGTACGGCTCTGGAAACACCATATATTTT.

CDR3 sequence reads: CASSFGGTPLPSSQETQYF. CDR3 sequence (DNA): TGTGCCAGCAGCTTTGGAGGGACGCCCCTCCCTAGTTCACAGGAGACCCAGTACTTC. This chain links TRBV27 with TRBJ2-5, with D possibly matching TRBD2 (6 bases). The length of the CDR3 is 19 residues. V dropped 6 bases and J dropped 5 bases, with 31 bases sitting between them. The germline V gene encodes CDR1 MNHEY and CDR2 SMNVEV (reference sequence).

The genes are TRBV6-5 and TRBJ2-7; D is unresolved. The germline CDR1 and CDR2 sequences are MNHEY and SVGAGI. This CDR3 spans 12 amino acids. Trimming shortened V by 2 bases and J by 6 bases, and 8 bases separated the two germline ends. The CDR3 DNA reads TGTGCCAGCAGTTACGCCGGAGTCGAGCAGTACTTC. It is translated as CASSYAGVEQYF.

This clone was observed a handful of times. The genes are TRBV5-1 and TRBJ1-1; D perhaps matches TRBD1 (5 bases). The CDR3 sequence is 16 residues long. Trimming pared 4 bases from V and 5 bases from J, leaving 21 bases between. The germline V gene has CDR1 SGHRS and CDR2 YFSETQ. The CDR3 bases are TGCGCCAGCAGCCCGGGCTTCCAGGGTTCTGGGACTGAAGCTTTCTTT. This gives the protein CASSPGFQGSGTEAFF.

This sequence joins TRBV6-5 and TRBJ2-5; D gene uncertain. The better agreement between TRBJ2-7 and the DNA end casts doubt on the J call. Germline lookup yields CDR1 MNHEY and CDR2 SVGAGI. The length of the CDR3 is 15 residues. CDR3: CASSTNNPPHYEQYF. In nucleotides, the CDR3 is TGTGCCAGCAGCACAAACAACCCGCCCCACTACGAGCAGTACTTC.

The CDR3 nucleotides read TGTGCCAGCAGCTCCGATCTCACAGGGGTCTACAATGAGCAGTTCTTC. Translating gives CASSSDLTGVYNEQFF. The V and J genes are TRBV5-6 and TRBJ2-1, with 7 bases fitting TRBD1. V lost 3 bases and J lost 3; bases outside the gene matches: 9. CDR3 length equals 16 residues. From germline, CDR1 is SGHDT and CDR2 YYEEEE.

The gene calls are TRBV7-3 and TRBJ2-2; the D is unclear. Per germline, CDR1 SGHTA and CDR2 FQGTGA. The V and J ends lost 3 bases and 6 bases respectively, with 5 bases between them. The CDR3 is made up of 12 amino acids. Here the CDR3 DNA reads TGTGCCAGCAGCTTTCAGTCCGGGGAGCTGTTTTTT. Amino acid sequence: CASSFQSGELFF.

On this clone: A junction boundary mismatches the germline segment, possibly from a read error. The V call is TRBV7-7, the J call TRBJ2-1, with TRBD2 matching over 8 bases. The CDR3 has 14 amino acids. CDR1 SSHAT and CDR2 FNYEAQ come from the germline V gene (reference sequence). The CDR3 loop reads CASSYAGGHNEQFF. For the CDR3, the DNA is TGTGCTAGCAGCTACGCGGGGGGCCACAATGAGCAGTTCTTC.

The rearrangement links TRBV7-9 to TRBJ2-7; 9 bases match TRBD1. Germline trimming cut 1 base from V and 3 bases from J; bases unmatched to any gene: 7. This CDR3 is built from 16 residues. The germline CDR1 and CDR2 sequences are SEHNR and FQNEAQ (reference sequence). CDR3 residues: CASSLGPRTGDYEQYF. CDR3 bases: TGTGCCAGCAGCTTAGGACCCCGGACAGGGGACTACGAGCAGTACTTC.

The chain links TRBV10-2 to TRBJ2-5; 7 bases are shared with TRBD1. CDR1 and CDR2 from the germline V gene are WSHSY and SAAADI. Germline trimming cut 6 bases from V and 1 base from J; bases unmatched to any gene: 2. The CDR3 has 13 amino acids. CDR3 DNA sequence: TGCGCCAGCAGGGGACAGCTCCAAGAGACCCAGTACTTC. Its translation is CASRGQLQETQYF.

This rearrangement joins TRBV28 to TRBJ2-3, with TRBD2 matching 8 bases. CDR1 MDHEN and CDR2 SYDVKM come from the germline V gene. The CDR3 has 18 amino acids. With V trimmed by 4 bases and J by 0 bases, 12 bases remained unmatched. This chain's CDR3 is CASSSLPAGGPSTDTQYF. DNA of the CDR3: TGTGCCAGCAGTTCCCTCCCCGCGGGGGGACCTAGCACAGATACGCAGTATTTT. Drawing the rest from reference TRBV28 and TRBJ2-3, the complete variable domain is DVKVTQSSRYLVKRTGEKVFLECVQDMDHENMFWYRQDPGLGLRLIYFSYDVKMKEKGDIPEGYSVSREKKERFSLILESASTNQTSMYLCASSSLPAGGPSTDTQYFGPGTRLTVL.

The chain links TRBV10-1 to TRBJ2-1, with D possibly being TRBD2 (5 bases). Deletions cut 1 base from V and 3 bases from J, with 13 bases between. There are 16 residues in the CDR3. CDR1 is WNHNN and CDR2 is SYGVQD in the germline V gene (reference sequence). The CDR3 DNA reads TGCGCCAGCAGTGAGTACGGGGAAGCCTTCTACAATGAGCAGTTCTTC. Its protein is CASSEYGEAFYNEQFF.

This clone was picked up one time. This sequence joins TRBV19 and TRBJ1-6; 7 positions match TRBD1. Germline V lookup: CDR1 LNHDA, CDR2 SQIVND (reference sequence). V lost 4 bases, J lost 3 bases, and 6 bases stayed unmatched. CDR3 size: 16 residues. The CDR3 DNA reads as TGTGCCAGTAGTACCCCGGGACAGCTCTATAATTCACCCCTCCACTTT. Translating gives CASSTPGQLYNSPLHF. The full variable domain, completed using reference TRBV19 and TRBJ1-6, is DGGITQSPKYLFRKEGQNVTLSCEQNLNHDAMYWYRQDPGQGLRLIYYSQIVNDFQKGDIAEGYSVSREKKESFPLTVTSAQKNPTAFYLCASSTPGQLYNSPLHFGNGTRLTVT.

The chain couples TRBV5-4 to TRBJ1-2, with D tentatively TRBD1 (5 bases). CDR3 length: 17 amino acids. The V gene's germline CDR1 is SGHNT and CDR2 YYREEE (reference sequence). The V gene lost 1 base and the J gene lost 0 bases, with 16 bases spanning the gap. The CDR3 spells CASSLNDRYLSNYGYTF. The CDR3 DNA reads TGTGCCAGCAGCTTGAACGACAGATACTTATCTAACTATGGCTACACCTTC.

This sequence joins TRBV14 and TRBJ1-3, with a tentative D call TRBD1 (5 bases). Germline V CDR1 and CDR2: SGHDN, FVKESK. V was shortened by 5 bases and J by 8 bases, with 10 bases between the two germline ends. This CDR3 has 12 residues. The CDR3 DNA reads as TGTGCCAGCAGCTCGCAGGGATACACCATATATTTT. This sequence encodes CASSSQGYTIYF.

This clone was counted once. V and J are TRBV30 and TRBJ2-7; 8 bases are a match to TRBD2. Germline CDR1 is GTSNPN and CDR2 is SVGIG (reference sequence). The CDR3 is 13 residues long. After removal of 5 bases from V and 4 bases from J, the junction contained 7 bases not matched to a gene. The CDR3 region is CAWGRGGPYEQYF. The CDR3 nucleotides read TGTGCCTGGGGTCGGGGGGGGCCATACGAGCAGTACTTC.

The genes are TRBV20-1 and TRBJ1-1; D is ambiguous. Germline loops: CDR1 DFQATT, CDR2 SNEGSKA (reference sequence). The CDR3 consists of 10 residues. The V end was cut by 6 bases, the J end by 8 bases, with 10 bases between. CDR3 residues: CSALLREAFF. DNA of the CDR3: TGCAGTGCCCTACTCAGGGAAGCTTTCTTT.

The rearrangement uses TRBV29-1 and TRBJ1-1; D gene uncertain. The CDR3 runs 13 residues. Germline CDR1 SQVTM, CDR2 ANQGSEA. Trimming stripped 2 bases from V and 1 base from J, with 8 bases between. The chain's CDR3 is CSVERTENTEAFF. CDR3 in DNA: TGCAGCGTTGAAAGAACAGAGAACACTGAAGCTTTCTTT.

The V call is TRBV5-1, the J call TRBJ2-3; TRBD2 matches 14 bases. Losses at the gene ends were 0 bases for V and 4 bases for J; bases not matched to a gene: 4. The germline V gene encodes CDR1 SGHRS and CDR2 YFSETQ. This CDR3 is built from 17 residues. The CDR3, as DNA: TGCGCCAGCAGCTTGGAGACTAGCGGGGGGGTCCCAGATACGCAGTATTTT. It translates to CASSLETSGGVPDTQYF.

The chain joins TRBV7-2 to TRBJ1-1; D is uncertain. This CDR3 spans 14 amino acids. Germline values: CDR1 SGHTA, CDR2 FQGNSA. V was shortened by 1 base and J by 5 bases, with 11 bases between the two germline ends. The CDR3 here is CASSLVKTGTEAFF. The CDR3 nucleotides read TGTGCCAGCAGCTTAGTAAAGACTGGAACTGAAGCTTTCTTT.

V and J are TRBV5-4 and TRBJ1-3; D is possibly TRBD1 (6 bases). CDR1 is SGHNT and CDR2 is YYREEE in the germline V gene (reference sequence). Between the trimmed V and J ends, which lost 3 bases and 0 bases, there was a span of 10 bases. This CDR3 is 15 amino acids long. CDR3 DNA sequence: TGTGCCAGCAGCTCGGGACACCGCTCTGGAAACACCATATATTTT. Protein: CASSSGHRSGNTIYF.

The chain employs TRBV5-1 and TRBJ1-2; TRBD1 agrees at 8 bases. Germline V gene sequence: CDR1 SGHRS, CDR2 YFSETQ. This CDR3 spans 16 amino acids. V shed 0 bases, J shed 2 bases, and the junction held 6 bases outside the gene matches. CDR3 residues: CASSLAGTGNNYGYTF. Here the CDR3 DNA reads TGCGCCAGCAGCTTGGCTGGGACAGGCAACAACTATGGCTACACCTTC.

The rearrangement links TRBV19 to TRBJ1-6; 7 positions agree with TRBD1. This CDR3 contains 14 residues. Germline CDR1 reads LNHDA; CDR2 reads SQIVND (reference sequence). V was pared by 3 bases and J by 7 bases, with 3 bases of the junction left unmatched. This CDR3 is CASSMSGGNSPLHF. The CDR3 DNA sequence: TGTGCCAGTAGTATGTCAGGGGGAAATTCACCCCTCCACTTT.

This rearrangement joins TRBV2 to TRBJ2-1; 11 positions match TRBD2. Germline V CDR1 and CDR2: SNHLY, FYNNEI. CDR3 length: 17 amino acids. V lost 6 bases to trimming and J lost 0 bases; unmatched junction nucleotides: 7. The CDR3 DNA follows: TGTGCCAGCAGGGGACTAGCGGAGTGGAGCTCCTACAATGAGCAGTTCTTC. Translated: CASRGLAEWSSYNEQFF.

The chain links TRBV28 to TRBJ1-1; 10 bases match TRBD1. J was trimmed by 8 bases and V by 5 bases; bases with no gene match: 5. The germline V gene has CDR1 MDHEN and CDR2 SYDVKM. The CDR3 runs to 13 residues. The CDR3 coding sequence is TGTGCCAGCAGTAGAGACAGGGGGCAGGAAGCTTTCTTT. Its translation is CASSRDRGQEAFF. Looking up the rest from reference TRBV28 and TRBJ1-1 gives the full variable domain: DVKVTQSSRYLVKRTGEKVFLECVQDMDHENMFWYRQDPGLGLRLIYFSYDVKMKEKGDIPEGYSVSREKKERFSLILESASTNQTSMYLCASSRDRGQEAFFGQGTRLTVV.

V and J are TRBV7-6 and TRBJ2-7; possible D gene TRBD2, 6 bases. Per germline, CDR1 SGHVS and CDR2 FNYEAQ. V was cut by 1 base and J by 6 bases, with 16 bases left in between. The CDR3 loop spans 15 amino acids. The CDR3 DNA is TGTGCCAGCAGCTTAGGCGGAGGAGGGGCGGGCGAGCAGTACTTC. Its translation is CASSLGGGGAGEQYF.

The chain has TRBV7-9 and TRBJ2-5; no reliable D call. Trimming removed 2 bases at V and 2 bases at J, with 9 bases between. The CDR3 contains 14 residues. Germline CDR1 reads SEHNR; CDR2 reads FQNEAQ (reference sequence). The CDR3 sequence is CASSLYGDQETQYF. The CDR3 bases are TGTGCCAGCAGCTTATATGGAGATCAAGAGACCCAGTACTTC.